This entry lists 9 T cell receptor beta chains sequenced from one sample in a study of OX40 agonist ivuxolimab in advanced cancers. Assay: immunoSEQ multiplex PCR; the TCRdb copy retains only in-frame clones and omits some. The sample consists of some 60,000 clones, about 94% of them appearing once. The sample was CD4+ or CD8+ T cells sorted from blood, taken in a trial of the OX40 agonist ivuxolimab. These receptors all stem from an adult with an advanced solid tumor such as melanoma, head and neck, liver or kidney cancer.

The chain recombines TRBV27 with TRBJ2-1; a possible D gene is TRBD2 (7 bases). The germline gives CDR1 MNHEY, CDR2 SMNVEV (reference sequence). The CDR3 extends over 13 amino acids. V dropped 10 bases and J dropped 6 bases, with 16 bases sitting between them. The CDR3 here is CATWGAGANEQFF. The CDR3 nucleotides read TGTGCCACCTGGGGGGCGGGAGCCAATGAGCAGTTCTTC.

This chain uses TRBV15 with TRBJ2-7; D may be TRBD2 (5 bases). The V gene's germline CDR1 is LNHNV and CDR2 YYDKDF (reference sequence). Deletions cut 6 bases from V and 3 bases from J, with 15 bases between. The CDR3 sequence is 14 residues long. CDR3 residues: CATRQGGVDYEQYF. CDR3 coding DNA: TGTGCCACCAGACAAGGAGGCGTTGACTACGAGCAGTACTTC.

The chain links TRBV27 to TRBJ1-2, with D tentatively TRBD1 (5 bases). The CDR3 loop spans 17 amino acids. Germline V gene lookup returns CDR1 MNHEY and CDR2 SMNVEV (reference sequence). The V gene lost 1 base and the J gene lost 0 bases, with 15 bases spanning the gap. CDR3 sequence reads: CASSLWSGGGSNYGYTF. DNA of the CDR3: TGTGCCAGCAGTTTATGGTCGGGGGGAGGGTCTAACTATGGCTACACCTTC.

V gene TRBV6-5 combines with J gene TRBJ1-1; D call uncertain. Trimming removed 5 bases from V and 0 bases from J, with 10 bases in between. The germline CDR1 and CDR2 sequences are MNHEY and SVGAGI. This CDR3 contains 14 residues. CDR3 in DNA: TGTGCCAGCAGTCCAACAGCCATGAACACTGAAGCTTTCTTT. It translates to CASSPTAMNTEAFF.

The rearrangement links TRBV5-8 to TRBJ2-1; D unresolved. This CDR3 has 16 residues. Trimming removed 4 bases at V and 7 bases at J, with 21 bases between. CDR1 is SGHTS, CDR2 YDEGEE, per germline. CDR3 in DNA: TGTGCCAGCAGCCGCTTCCGGCAGGAGCAGAGAAATGAGCAGTTCTTC. Its translation is CASSRFRQEQRNEQFF.

V usage is TRBV7-8 and J usage is TRBJ2-7; D perhaps matches TRBD2 (6 bases). Germline V gives CDR1 SGHVS, CDR2 FQNEAQ. V lost 4 bases and J lost 2, with 12 bases in between. The CDR3 loop spans 14 amino acids. In DNA, the CDR3 is TGTGCCAGCAGCTATGGGACTGCACCCTACGAGCAGTACTTC. Encoded protein: CASSYGTAPYEQYF.

V gene TRBV5-6 combines with J gene TRBJ2-7; 8 nucleotides line up with TRBD1. J lost 5 bases, V lost 0 bases, and 7 bases had no gene match. Germline assignment: CDR1 SGHDT and CDR2 YYEEEE. The CDR3 has 15 amino acids. CDR3 amino acids: CASSLGTGFMDEQYF. The CDR3 coding sequence is TGTGCCAGCAGCTTGGGGACAGGGTTTATGGACGAGCAGTACTTC.

This sequence joins TRBV27 and TRBJ2-7; maybe TRBD1 (6 bases). Trimming shortened V by 5 bases and J by 2 bases, and 16 bases separated the two germline ends. The CDR3 runs to 15 residues. Per germline, CDR1 MNHEY and CDR2 SMNVEV (reference sequence). CDR3: CASSHSGTPTYEQYF. For the CDR3, the DNA is TGTGCCAGCAGTCATTCCGGGACACCTACCTACGAGCAGTACTTC.

The chain has TRBV9 and TRBJ2-7, with 7 bases lining up with TRBD2. CDR1 and CDR2 from the germline V gene are SGDLS and YYNGEE. CDR3 length equals 14 residues. The J segment lost 5 bases and the V segment lost 2 bases, leaving 7 bases of the junction unmatched. Written as DNA, the CDR3 is TGTGCCAGCAGCGTCGGCGGGAGCCGGGACGAGCAGTACTTC. Protein product: CASSVGGSRDEQYF.